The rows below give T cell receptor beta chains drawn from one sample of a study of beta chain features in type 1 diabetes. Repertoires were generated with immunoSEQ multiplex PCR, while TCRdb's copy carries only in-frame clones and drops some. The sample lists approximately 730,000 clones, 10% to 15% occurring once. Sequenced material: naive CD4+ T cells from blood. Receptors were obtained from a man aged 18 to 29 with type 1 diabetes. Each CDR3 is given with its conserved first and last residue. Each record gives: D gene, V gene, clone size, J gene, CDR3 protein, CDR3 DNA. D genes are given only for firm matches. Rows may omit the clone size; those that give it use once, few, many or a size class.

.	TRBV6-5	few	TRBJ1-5	CASSGQSSGQPQHF	TGTGCCAGCAGCGGCCAGAGTTCCGGGCAGCCCCAGCATTTT
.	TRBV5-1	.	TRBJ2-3	CASSLEGGVDTQYF	TGCGCCAGCAGCTTGGAAGGTGGAGTGGATACGCAGTATTTT
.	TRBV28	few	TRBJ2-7	CASSLFGVVYEQYF	TGTGCCAGCAGTTTATTCGGAGTTGTCTACGAGCAGTACTTC
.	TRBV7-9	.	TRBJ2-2	CASSFDLTLGELFF	TGTGCCAGCAGCTTTGACTTGACCTTGGGGGAGCTGTTTTTT
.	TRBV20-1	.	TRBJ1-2	CSASREGYTF	TGCAGTGCTAGCCGGGAAGGCTACACCTTC
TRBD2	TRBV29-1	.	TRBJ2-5	CSTLNLAGGPETQYF	TGCAGCACCCTAAACTTAGCGGGGGGGCCGGAGACCCAGTACTTC
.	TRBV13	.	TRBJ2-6	CASSYRTAAGFGANVLTF	TGTGCCAGCAGCTACCGGACGGCGGCGGGGTTTGGGGCCAACGTCCTGACTTTC
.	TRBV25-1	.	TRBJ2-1	CASSESKDEQFF	TGTGCCAGCAGTGAATCCAAAGATGAGCAGTTCTTC
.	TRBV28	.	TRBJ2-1	CASTDRNEQFF	TGTGCCAGCACGGACCGAAATGAGCAGTTCTTC
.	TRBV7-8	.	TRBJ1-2	CASSPGLYPNYGYTF	TGTGCCAGCAGCCCAGGACTTTACCCTAACTATGGCTACACCTTC
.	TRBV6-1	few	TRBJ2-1	CASSGTRLNEQFF	TGTGCCAGCAGTGGGACCCGCCTCAATGAGCAGTTCTTC
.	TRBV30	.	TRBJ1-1	CACLGRANTEAFF	TGTGCCTGCCTGGGCAGGGCGAACACTGAAGCTTTCTTT
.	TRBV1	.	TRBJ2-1	CTSSQDRAGGPYNEQFF	TGCACCAGCAGCCAAGATCGAGCGGGGGGCCCCTACAATGAGCAGTTCTTC
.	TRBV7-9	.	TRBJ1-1	CASSPDSFRAFF	TGTGCCAGCAGCCCGGACAGTTTTAGGGCTTTCTTT
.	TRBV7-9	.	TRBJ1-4	CASSVQTTNEKLFF	TGTGCCAGCAGCGTACAGACAACTAATGAAAAACTGTTTTTT
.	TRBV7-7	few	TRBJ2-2	CASSFLGSNTGELFF	TGTGCCAGCAGCTTTTTGGGATCGAACACCGGGGAGCTGTTTTTT
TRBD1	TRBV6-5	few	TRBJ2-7	CASSLGQPSYEQYF	TGTGCCAGCAGTCTGGGACAGCCCTCCTACGAGCAGTACTTC
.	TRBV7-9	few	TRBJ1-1	CASSLGGRGTEAFF	TGTGCCAGCAGCTTAGGAGGGAGGGGGACTGAAGCTTTCTTT
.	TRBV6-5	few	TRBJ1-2	CASRTGLLADYGYTF	TGTGCCAGCAGAACCGGACTCCTGGCGGACTATGGCTACACCTTC
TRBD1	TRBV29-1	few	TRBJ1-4	CSVVGTGGEKLFF	TGCAGCGTTGTAGGGACAGGCGGTGAAAAACTGTTTTTT
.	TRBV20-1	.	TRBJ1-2	CSARGDGYTF	TGCAGTGCACGAGGGGACGGCTACACCTTC
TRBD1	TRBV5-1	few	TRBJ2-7	CASSLGTGGINEQYF	TGCGCCAGCAGCTTGGGGACAGGGGGCATCAACGAGCAGTACTTC
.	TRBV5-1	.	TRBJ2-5	CASSTDPGGGETQYF	TGCGCCAGCAGTACGGACCCAGGAGGAGGAGAGACCCAGTACTTC
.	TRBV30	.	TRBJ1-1	CAWTRQMNTEAFF	TGTGCCTGGACTAGGCAGATGAACACTGAAGCTTTCTTT
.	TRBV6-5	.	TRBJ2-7	CASTGPAGTEYF	TGTGCCAGCACCGGGCCAGCAGGGACGGAGTACTTC
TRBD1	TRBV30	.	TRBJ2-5	CAWSVRWTGVLETQYF	TGTGCCTGGAGTGTAAGGTGGACAGGGGTGTTGGAGACCCAGTACTTC
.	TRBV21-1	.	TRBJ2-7	CASSGDRGSYEQYF	TGTGCCAGCAGTGGGGACAGGGGCAGCTACGAGCAGTACTTC
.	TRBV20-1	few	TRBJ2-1	CSAEGNEQFF	TGCAGTGCCGAGGGCAATGAGCAGTTCTTC
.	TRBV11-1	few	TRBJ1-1	CASTQPGWNTEAFF	TGTGCCAGCACCCAGCCGGGTTGGAATACTGAAGCTTTCTTT
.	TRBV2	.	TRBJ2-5	CASSRQGLGRETQYF	TGTGCCAGCAGTCGGCAGGGTTTGGGTAGAGAGACCCAGTACTTC
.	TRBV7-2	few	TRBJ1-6	CASSSAGNSPLHF	TGTGCCAGCAGCTCGGCCGGTAATTCACCCCTCCACTTT
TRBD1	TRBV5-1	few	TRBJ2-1	CASSVGQGISDEQFF	TGCGCCAGCAGCGTGGGACAGGGGATAAGTGATGAGCAGTTCTTC
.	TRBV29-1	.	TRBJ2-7	CSVVESYEQYF	TGCAGCGTTGTTGAATCCTACGAGCAGTACTTC
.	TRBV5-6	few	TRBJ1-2	CASNKGDPYGYTF	TGTGCCAGCAACAAGGGGGATCCCTATGGCTACACCTTC
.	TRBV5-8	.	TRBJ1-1	CASSPTPRAFF	TGTGCCAGCAGCCCGACCCCGCGAGCTTTCTTT
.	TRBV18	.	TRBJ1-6	CASSPSQGDSPLHF	TGTGCCAGCTCACCATCACAGGGAGATTCACCCCTCCACTTT
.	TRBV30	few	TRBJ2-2	CAWSGQANTGELFF	TGTGCCTGGAGTGGACAGGCGAACACCGGGGAGCTGTTTTTT
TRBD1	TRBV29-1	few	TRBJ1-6	CSARTGTANSPLHF	TGCAGCGCCCGGACAGGGACTGCCAATTCACCCCTCCACTTT
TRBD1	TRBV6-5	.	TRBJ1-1	CASSYGGQGITEAFF	TGTGCCAGCAGCTATGGGGGACAGGGGATTACTGAAGCTTTCTTT
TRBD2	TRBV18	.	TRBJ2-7	CASSPLAGGPEQYF	TGTGCCAGCTCACCGCTAGCGGGGGGGCCCGAGCAGTACTTC
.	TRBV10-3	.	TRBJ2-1	CATGTPPYNEQFF	TGTGCTACGGGGACACCGCCCTACAATGAGCAGTTCTTC
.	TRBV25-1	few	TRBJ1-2	CASSDSTLYGYTF	TGTGCCAGCAGTGACAGCACCCTCTATGGCTACACCTTC
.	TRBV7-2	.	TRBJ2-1	CASSTRGPSSGEQFF	TGTGCCAGCAGCACTCGGGGGCCGAGCTCGGGTGAGCAGTTCTTC
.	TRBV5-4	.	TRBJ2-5	CASSRERRIGETQYF	TGTGCCAGCAGCAGAGAGCGTCGGATCGGGGAGACCCAGTACTTC
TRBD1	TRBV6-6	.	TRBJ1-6	CASSYQPGGPNSPLHF	TGTGCCAGCAGTTACCAACCAGGGGGACCGAATTCACCCCTCCACTTT
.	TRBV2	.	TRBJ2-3	CASTEVSSTDTQYF	TGTGCCAGCACCGAGGTGTCTAGCACAGATACGCAGTATTTT